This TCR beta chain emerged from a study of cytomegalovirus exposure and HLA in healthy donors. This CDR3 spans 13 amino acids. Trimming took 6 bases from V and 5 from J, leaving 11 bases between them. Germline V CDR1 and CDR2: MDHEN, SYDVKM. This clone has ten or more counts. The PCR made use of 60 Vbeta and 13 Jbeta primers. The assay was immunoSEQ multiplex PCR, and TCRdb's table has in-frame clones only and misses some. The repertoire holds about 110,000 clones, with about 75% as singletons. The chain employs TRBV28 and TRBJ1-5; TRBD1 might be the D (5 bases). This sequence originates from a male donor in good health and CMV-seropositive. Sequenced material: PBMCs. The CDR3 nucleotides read TGTGCCAGCAGAGTCAGGGTGGATCAGCCCCAGCATTTT. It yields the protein CASRVRVDQPQHF.